These 15 T cell receptor beta chains share one sample of origin, sequenced in a study of blood T cell repertoires in COVID-19. Here immunoSEQ multiplex PCR was the method, and the copy in TCRdb shows in-frame clones only, minus some. The data show about 250,000 clones, with around 90% seen just once and around 2.6% held by the top ten. Sample: PBMCs or T cells enriched from blood (not recorded which). These receptors were collected from a woman under 40 with acute COVID-19.

The rearrangement links TRBV6-5 to TRBJ1-5; TRBD1 might be the D (6 bases). The CDR3 extends over 13 amino acids. The germline V and J ends were trimmed by 7 bases and 2 bases, with 9 bases remaining between them. CDR1 MNHEY and CDR2 SVGAGI come from the germline V gene. CDR3 loop: CASMAGGNQPQHF. In nucleotides, the CDR3 is TGTGCCAGCATGGCAGGGGGCAATCAGCCCCAGCATTTT.

The J gene is TRBJ2-1, the V gene TRBV7-8; 12 bases agree with TRBD2. The germline CDR1 and CDR2 sequences are SGHVS and FQNEAQ. This CDR3 is built from 14 residues. V lost 3 bases, J lost 10 bases, and 4 bases stayed unmatched. CDR3 sequence: CASSFPGLAGEQFF. The CDR3 DNA is TGTGCCAGCAGCTTTCCGGGACTAGCGGGCGAGCAGTTCTTC.

This rearrangement joins TRBV27 to TRBJ1-2; D call uncertain. The CDR3 extends over 15 amino acids. Germline loops: CDR1 MNHEY, CDR2 SMNVEV (reference sequence). Trimming took 6 bases from V and 4 from J, leaving 18 bases between them. CDR3 nucleotides: TGTGCCAGCAGAGAGGCTTACGGTCGTCTCTATGGCTACACCTTC. This gives the protein CASREAYGRLYGYTF.

The J gene is TRBJ2-2, the V gene TRBV24-1, with 10 bases fitting TRBD2. V shed 7 bases, J shed 1 base, and the junction held 2 bases outside the gene matches. CDR1 KGHDR and CDR2 SFDVKD come from the germline V gene. CDR3 length equals 15 residues. The CDR3 DNA is TGTGCCACCAGGAGCGGGGGGGAGAACACCGGGGAGCTGTTTTTT. Protein: CATRSGGENTGELFF.

This chain links TRBV30 with TRBJ1-2; the D is unclear. Germline values: CDR1 GTSNPN, CDR2 SVGIG (reference sequence). The CDR3 extends over 12 amino acids. Trimming took 4 bases from V and 1 from J, leaving 7 bases between them. The CDR3 sequence is CAWMDFNYGYTF. CDR3 bases: TGTGCCTGGATGGACTTTAACTATGGCTACACCTTC.

This chain connects TRBV4-2 to TRBJ2-3; TRBD2 matches at 8 bases. In germline, CDR1 is LGHNA, CDR2 YNFKEQ. The CDR3 runs to 16 residues. V shed 1 base and J 2 bases; nucleotides not matched to a gene: 5. CDR3: CASSQAGGDLTDTQYF. DNA of the CDR3: TGTGCCAGCAGCCAAGCGGGGGGGGACCTCACAGATACGCAGTATTTT.

V is TRBV2 and J is TRBJ2-1; TRBD2 matches 9 bases. CDR3 size: 15 residues. Germline trimming cut 3 bases from V and 4 bases from J; bases unmatched to any gene: 4. Germline V gene lookup returns CDR1 SNHLY and CDR2 FYNNEI. CDR3 DNA sequence: TGTGCCAGCAGTGACGTAGCGGGGGATTACAATGAGCAGTTCTTC. It encodes CASSDVAGDYNEQFF.

The chain employs TRBV9 and TRBJ1-2; D remains ambiguous. V was shortened by 6 bases and J by 8 bases, with 8 bases between the two germline ends. Germline loops: CDR1 SGDLS, CDR2 YYNGEE. This CDR3 contains 10 residues. In nucleotides, the CDR3 is TGTGCCAGCACGGGGTACGGCTACACCTTC. Translated: CASTGYGYTF.

This chain links TRBV5-5 with TRBJ2-7, with D perhaps matching TRBD1 (6 bases). The V and J ends lost 1 base and 0 bases respectively, with 17 bases between them. The CDR3 has 17 amino acids. Germline V gives CDR1 SGHKS, CDR2 YYEKEE (reference sequence). The CDR3 sequence: CASSLRSVGAHSYEQYF. CDR3 nucleotides: TGTGCCAGCAGCTTGAGGTCTGTGGGGGCACACTCCTACGAGCAGTACTTC.

The chain employs TRBV11-2 and TRBJ2-3; 8 bases are shared with TRBD2. Germline V gives CDR1 SGHAT, CDR2 FQNNGV. CDR3 size: 16 residues. V shed 4 bases and J 5 bases; nucleotides not matched to a gene: 11. CDR3 sequence reads: CASSSGGGTLGDTQYF. The CDR3 DNA reads TGTGCCAGCAGCTCCGGCGGGGGGACACTAGGAGATACGCAGTATTTT.

The sample holds a few counts of this clone. The chain is built from TRBV7-9 and TRBJ1-4, with 9 bases that match TRBD1. V was pared by 6 bases and J by 4 bases, with 9 bases of the junction left unmatched. The CDR3 contains 16 residues. Germline V gene sequence: CDR1 SEHNR, CDR2 FQNEAQ (reference sequence). In nucleotides, the CDR3 is TGTGCCAGCAGATACTTTCCGGGACAGGGTAATGAAAAACTGTTTTTT. It translates to CASRYFPGQGNEKLFF.

V usage is TRBV5-1 and J usage is TRBJ1-1; no firm D call. Germline V gives CDR1 SGHRS, CDR2 YFSETQ. V dropped 5 bases and J dropped 0 bases, with 8 bases sitting between them. The CDR3 runs 13 residues. CDR3 in DNA: TGCGCCAGCAGTTTCGGGATGAACACTGAAGCTTTCTTT. Translation: CASSFGMNTEAFF.

The gene calls are TRBV19 and TRBJ2-2; 15 nucleotides line up with TRBD2. The V gene's germline CDR1 is LNHDA and CDR2 SQIVND (reference sequence). This CDR3 is built from 18 residues. Trimming removed 11 bases from V and 4 bases from J; junction bases left unmatched: 14. CDR3 in amino acids: CASYTSGTSGGSTGELFF. CDR3 DNA sequence: TGTGCCTCCTACACCTCCGGGACTAGCGGGGGGAGCACCGGGGAGCTGTTTTTT.

This chain joins TRBV3-1 (or the pseudogene TRBV3-2) and TRBJ1-2; the D is unclear. Per germline, CDR1 LGHDT and CDR2 YNNKEL (reference sequence). V was pared by 0 bases and J by 5 bases, with 10 bases between. This CDR3 has 14 amino acids. The CDR3 region has the DNA TGTGCCAGCAGCCAAGATCGGATGAGGTATGGCTACACCTTC. The encoded protein is CASSQDRMRYGYTF.

This clone was seen only a few times. The chain has TRBV7-8 and TRBJ1-4; 9 nucleotides align to TRBD1. With 5 bases clipped from V and 8 bases from J, the junction kept 9 bases outside the gene matches. Germline values: CDR1 SGHVS, CDR2 FQNEAQ. This CDR3 region has 15 residues. For the CDR3, the DNA is TGTGCCAGCAGCCTACAGGGGGCGCGAAGGGAAAAACTGTTTTTT. Translating gives CASSLQGARREKLFF.